These T cell receptor beta chains were read from a single sample in a study of cytotoxic CD8 clonotypes in ibrutinib-treated CLL. The method was immunoSEQ multiplex PCR; TCRdb's version includes in-frame clones alone and lacks a portion of them. The data contain around 150,000 clones, about 88% of them seen just once; the ten biggest clones take up over 2.5%. Material: PBMCs, obtained at disease progression, from a patient treated with ibrutinib. These receptors were obtained from a human donor with chronic lymphocytic leukemia. Each CDR3 is given with its conserved first and last residue. Each record gives: clone size, D gene, V gene, J gene, CDR3 length, CDR3 DNA, CDR3 protein. The D gene is left open where the match is weak. Expanded clones get a size class; other rows say once, few or many, or leave the size out.

NA	NA	TRBV4-1	TRBJ2-2	17	TGCGCCAGCAGCCAAGATCGTCGTCAGTTGAACACCGGGGAGCTGTTTTTT	CASSQDRRQLNTGELFF
NA	TRBD2	TRBV5-1	TRBJ2-7	16	TGCGCCAGCAGCCCCCTCTTGGGACTAGCGTCCTACGAGCAGTACTTC	CASSPLLGLASYEQYF
NA	NA	TRBV27	TRBJ2-6	15	TGTGCCAGCAGGCCTAACCTGGCGGGGGCCAACGTCCTGACTTTC	CASRPNLAGANVLTF
NA	NA	TRBV6-1	TRBJ1-2	15	TGTGCCAGCTGCCTCGGGACAAGAGCTAACTATGGCTACACCTTC	CASCLGTRANYGYTF
NA	NA	TRBV28	TRBJ1-2	16	TGTGCCAGCAGCGACTCCGGGAAGCGGCGGGGCTATGGCTACACCTTC	CASSDSGKRRGYGYTF
many	TRBD2	TRBV15	TRBJ2-7	16	TGTGCCACCAGCAGGCTCGCAGCGGGAGGGTTTGACGAGCAGTACTTC	CATSRLAAGGFDEQYF
NA	NA	TRBV4-3	TRBJ2-4	15	TGCGCCAGCAGCCAAGATAGCGCCTACCCAAACATTCAGTACTTC	CASSQDSAYPNIQYF
NA	NA	TRBV5-1	TRBJ2-5	16	TGCGCCAGCAGCCCCGGCGATCTAGCGAATCAAGAGACCCAGTACTTC	CASSPGDLANQETQYF
NA	TRBD1	TRBV7-8	TRBJ2-1	15	TGTGCCAGCAGCCTTAGACAGGGTACAAGCAATGAGCAGTTCTTC	CASSLRQGTSNEQFF
NA	NA	TRBV4-3	TRBJ2-1	15	TGCGCCAGCAGCCAAGATGGGGAAGTTTACAATGAGCAGTTCTTC	CASSQDGEVYNEQFF
NA	NA	TRBV28	TRBJ2-1	13	TGTGCCAGCAGTCCAGGTTTGGGTAATGAGCAGTTCTTC	CASSPGLGNEQFF
NA	TRBD1	TRBV27	TRBJ1-1	17	TGTGCCAGCAGTTTAACCGGGACAGGGTACGGGAACACTGAAGCTTTCTTT	CASSLTGTGYGNTEAFF
NA	NA	TRBV19	TRBJ2-1	16	TGTGCCAGTACCATCCGAGGGGGACTCCGAGGCAATGAGCAGTTCTTC	CASTIRGGLRGNEQFF
NA	TRBD1	TRBV4-1	TRBJ2-1	14	TGCGCCAGCACCCCGGACAGGGGGCTGAATGAGCAGTTCTTC	CASTPDRGLNEQFF
NA	TRBD1	TRBV20-1	TRBJ2-7	11	TGCAGTGCTGAGACAGGGTTCGAGCAGTACTTC	CSAETGFEQYF
NA	TRBD1	TRBV19	TRBJ1-2	15	TGTGCCAGTAGTCTGACAGGGTTCTCCGGCTCTGGCTACACCTTC	CASSLTGFSGSGYTF
NA	NA	TRBV6-1	TRBJ1-4	15	TGTGCCACCACGGGTGTGATCGCAACTAATGAAAAACTGTTTTTT	CATTGVIATNEKLFF
NA	NA	TRBV11-2	TRBJ2-7	12	TGTGCCAGCAGCTTAGTAATCTACGAGCAGTACTTC	CASSLVIYEQYF
NA	NA	TRBV6-1	TRBJ2-1	14	TGTGCCACCGCCAATTACCCTAATACAAATGAGCAGTTCTTC	CATANYPNTNEQFF
few	NA	TRBV15	TRBJ1-1	14	TGTGCCACCAGCAGGAAAACAACGAACACTGAAGCTTTCTTT	CATSRKTTNTEAFF
NA	NA	TRBV11-3	TRBJ1-4	17	TGTGCCAGCAGCCCCCACACCTTCAGGTCGCGTAATGAAAAACTGTTTTTT	CASSPHTFRSRNEKLFF
NA	NA	TRBV6-5	TRBJ2-2	15	TGTGCCAGCAGACCCCGTTTAGCGTGGACCGGGGAGCTGTTTTTT	CASRPRLAWTGELFF
NA	NA	TRBV4-3	TRBJ1-2	15	TGCGCCAGCAGCCAAGGGGGAGGGTCTCTAGGCGGCTACACCTTC	CASSQGGGSLGGYTF
NA	NA	TRBV15	TRBJ2-5	14	TGTGCCACCAGCAGAGATCCTAGAGGTGAGACCCAGTACTTC	CATSRDPRGETQYF
once	TRBD2	TRBV10-3	TRBJ2-2	15	TGTGCCATCAGCGAGTCGGGGGGTGCTGGCGGGGAGCTGTTTTTT	CAISESGGAGGELFF
few	NA	TRBV10-3	TRBJ1-3	11	TGTGCCATCGGGTCTGGAAACACCATATATTTT	CAIGSGNTIYF
NA	TRBD2	TRBV5-8	TRBJ2-7	16	TGTGCCAGCAGCAATGGGAGAGTAGCGGGATGGTACGAGCAGTACTTC	CASSNGRVAGWYEQYF
NA	NA	TRBV11-3	TRBJ2-1	15	TGTGCCAGCAGCTTAGAATCCGGGGCCTACAATGAGCAGTTCTTC	CASSLESGAYNEQFF
NA	TRBD2	TRBV4-1	TRBJ2-1	17	TGCGCCAGCAGCCAAGAGGGCCGGGACTATATTTTGAATGAGCAGTTCTTC	CASSQEGRDYILNEQFF
NA	NA	TRBV27	TRBJ1-3	14	TGTGCCAGCAGGACCGGGGGAACTGGAAACACCATATATTTT	CASRTGGTGNTIYF
few	TRBD1	TRBV27	TRBJ2-7	14	TGTGCCAGCAGCTACGGGACAGGGCTCTACGAGCAGTACTTC	CASSYGTGLYEQYF
NA	NA	TRBV11-3	TRBJ2-1	15	TGTGCCAGCAGCCTACTCCGGGAAGCCTACAATGAGCAGTTCTTC	CASSLLREAYNEQFF
NA	NA	TRBV20-1	TRBJ2-7	11	TGCAGTGCCACAACGTCCTACGAGCAGTACTTC	CSATTSYEQYF
NA	TRBD2	TRBV7-3	TRBJ2-2	16	TGTGCCAGCAGCCCTGGACTAGCGGGAGGCACCGGGGAGCTGTTTTTT	CASSPGLAGGTGELFF
NA	NA	TRBV6-6	TRBJ2-7	13	TGTGCCAGCAGTTACGACCCGTCCTACGAGCAGTACTTC	CASSYDPSYEQYF
NA	TRBD1	TRBV5-6	TRBJ2-1	16	TGTGCCAGCAGCTTAACCACCGGGACAGCGTACAATGAGCAGTTCTTC	CASSLTTGTAYNEQFF
NA	TRBD1	TRBV27	TRBJ2-7	15	TGTGCCAGCAGAAATCGACAGGGGCAGGGGTACGAGCAGTACTTC	CASRNRQGQGYEQYF
NA	NA	TRBV5-6	TRBJ2-2	17	TGTGCCAGCAGCTTGGTTACGAGGGCCCTGAACACCGGGGAGCTGTTTTTT	CASSLVTRALNTGELFF
NA	NA	TRBV6-1	TRBJ2-7	15	TGTGCCAGCAGCGAGATCTTAGGGAGCTCCTACGAGCAGTACTTC	CASSEILGSSYEQYF
NA	TRBD1	TRBV7-2	TRBJ1-2	14	TGTGCCAGCAGCTTAGCCGGGACAGATTATGGCTACACCTTC	CASSLAGTDYGYTF
NA	NA	TRBV11-2	TRBJ2-7	16	TGTGCCAGCACCTCCAGGGTAGTTGGTATCTCATCCGAGCAGTACTTC	CASTSRVVGISSEQYF
NA	NA	TRBV7-8	TRBJ2-3	13	TGTGCCAGCAGCCTCTCCCGTCCAGATACGCAGTATTTT	CASSLSRPDTQYF
NA	TRBD1	TRBV4-1	TRBJ2-7	13	TGCGCCAGCAGCCAGGGGGAGCAGGGGGTTAGGTACTTC	CASSQGEQGVRYF
NA	NA	TRBV30	TRBJ2-1	16	TGTGCCTGGAGTCTCCCGCGGCGGTTTCCATACAATGAGCAGTTCTTC	CAWSLPRRFPYNEQFF
NA	TRBD1	TRBV11-2	TRBJ1-1	15	TGTGCCAGCAGCTTAGCCGGGACAGGGTACACTGAAGCTTTCTTT	CASSLAGTGYTEAFF
few	NA	TRBV6-4	TRBJ2-3	15	TGTGCCAGCTCTCGTAGACTAGACGGGACAGATACGCAGTATTTT	CASSRRLDGTDTQYF
NA	TRBD1	TRBV5-6	TRBJ2-2	15	TGTGCCAGCAGCTTCTACAGGGGGCAAACCGGGGAGCTGTTTTTT	CASSFYRGQTGELFF
NA	NA	TRBV2	TRBJ1-3	19	TGTGCCAGCAGTGATTTATTAGGGGCATACAGACTTCCGGGAAACACCATATATTTT	CASSDLLGAYRLPGNTIYF
NA	TRBD2	TRBV28	TRBJ2-2	15	TGTGCCAGCAGCAGAAGCGGGAGGAACACCGGGGAGCTGTTTTTT	CASSRSGRNTGELFF
few	NA	TRBV10-1	TRBJ2-7	15	TGCGCCAGCAGTGATTACCGGGACACTTCCTACGAGCAGTACTTC	CASSDYRDTSYEQYF
NA	NA	TRBV6-5	TRBJ2-2	15	TGTGCCAGCAGTTACTCTCGGAAGGGCACCGGGGAGCTGTTTTTT	CASSYSRKGTGELFF
NA	TRBD1	TRBV28	TRBJ1-5	16	TGTGCCAGCACCCCGGGAGGGGGCGCGAAGTCTCAGCCCCAGCATTTT	CASTPGGGAKSQPQHF
NA	NA	TRBV18	TRBJ2-7	12	TGTGCCAGCTCACCTGCCGGGGGCGAGCAGTACTTC	CASSPAGGEQYF
NA	TRBD1	TRBV5-1	TRBJ1-1	16	TGCGCCAGCAGTGGGGGACAGGGGGCGAGGAACACTGAAGCTTTCTTT	CASSGGQGARNTEAFF
NA	NA	TRBV29-1	TRBJ1-1	13	TGCAGCGTTGTCGGGGGCATGAACACTGAAGCTTTCTTT	CSVVGGMNTEAFF
NA	NA	TRBV11-3	TRBJ2-7	14	TGTGCCAGCAGCTTAGATCGCCAGGGCTACGAGCAGTACTTC	CASSLDRQGYEQYF